This T cell receptor (beta chain) was captured by sequencing in a study of T cell responses to AZD1222 COVID-19 vaccine. Study results and limitations: Donors were mostly white British, more females; clonal diversity possibly underestimated.

CDR1 is MNHEY and CDR2 is SVGEGT in the germline V gene. This CDR3 is built from 14 residues. V gave up 6 bases and J gave up 6 bases; unmatched junction bases: 6. Generated by immunoSEQ multiplex PCR, the TCRdb table keeps only in-frame clones and is missing some. The data show some 150,000 clones, approximately 95% seen once. Details on this clone: Antigen specificity is unknown.

This material consisted of peripheral blood, taken on day 0 of MenACWY control vaccination. This rearrangement joins TRBV6-2 or TRBV6-3 to TRBJ1-4, with 8 bases aligning to TRBD1. The receptor was derived from an adult in good health. The CDR3 DNA reads TGTGCCAGCAGCTCAGGGGGCGAGGATGAAAAACTGTTTTTT. Its translation is CASSSGGEDEKLFF.